The 27 T cell receptor beta chains reported below all come from one sample, sequenced in a study of CD8 T cells in Susac syndrome (dated 2019 in TCRdb). The receptor library was made with the immunoSEQ multiplex PCR assay. RNA was extracted using the RNeasy kit, and roughly 0.5 to 1 ug of the RNA was reverse transcribed with random hexamers. TCRdb cleaned the public reads at Q25 with fastp, built clones with MiXCR and kept in-frame beta chains. All rows with the same CDR3 protein become a single entry with the most common DNA and genes. Present in this sample are some 170,000 distinct CDR3 sequences, just under 95% of which were seen just once. The ten largest clones represent 0.099% of the sample. What was sequenced was CD4+ T cells from PBMCs. Receptors were obtained from a human donor with Susac syndrome.

This chain uses TRBV30 with TRBJ1-2; D not resolved. The CDR3 runs 12 residues. V lost 5 bases to trimming and J lost 4 bases, with 11 bases between them. Germline V CDR1 and CDR2: GTSNPN, SVGIG (reference sequence). The CDR3 protein is CAWLGGIYGYTF. The DNA of the CDR3 is TGTGCCTGGTTGGGAGGGATCTATGGCTACACCTTC.

V usage is TRBV20-1 and J usage is TRBJ2-7; the D gene is possibly TRBD1 (5 bases). CDR1 is DFQATT and CDR2 is SNEGSKA in the germline V gene (reference sequence). The V gene lost 0 bases and the J gene lost 0 bases, with 15 bases spanning the gap. The CDR3 totals 16 residues. The CDR3 loop is CSARDLNRTFSYEQYF. CDR3 DNA sequence: TGCAGTGCTAGAGATCTGAACAGGACCTTCTCCTACGAGCAGTACTTC.

This clonotype was detected a few times. CDR3 in amino acids: CASSQDPTYEQYF. The CDR3 nucleotides are TGTGCCAGCAGCCAAGATCCCACCTACGAGCAGTACTTC. The rearrangement uses TRBV4-2 and TRBJ2-7; unclear D gene. V dropped 0 bases and J dropped 2 bases, with 5 bases sitting between them. This CDR3 region has 13 residues. Germline CDR1 LGHNA, CDR2 YNFKEQ.

CDR3 bases: TGCAGTGCTAGAGATCTCCCGGGGCAGGGGTACGAGCAGTACTTC. It is translated as CSARDLPGQGYEQYF. The chain carries TRBV20-1 and TRBJ2-7; tentative D call: TRBD1 (6 bases). Between the trimmed V and J ends, which lost 0 bases and 4 bases, there was a span of 16 bases. Germline V gene sequence: CDR1 DFQATT, CDR2 SNEGSKA (reference sequence). The CDR3 is 15 residues long.

The chain carries TRBV6-2 or TRBV6-3 and TRBJ2-6; the D is unclear. Per the germline V gene, CDR1 is MNHEY and CDR2 is SVGEGT. Trimming pared 8 bases from V and 7 bases from J, leaving 9 bases between. This CDR3 comprises 12 residues. This CDR3 is CASPPLANVLTF. CDR3 in DNA: TGTGCCAGCCCACCATTAGCCAACGTCCTGACTTTC.

The sample holds one count of this clonotype. The V gene is TRBV5-1, the J gene TRBJ2-2; no reliable D call. The germline gives CDR1 SGHRS, CDR2 YFSETQ. This CDR3 is built from 14 residues. Trimming left V 0 bases short and J 5 bases short, with 8 bases between. The CDR3, as DNA: TGCGCCAGCAGCTTGGCCACACGGACCGGGGAGCTGTTTTTT. Protein sequence: CASSLATRTGELFF.

V usage is TRBV9 and J usage is TRBJ2-3; D might be TRBD1 (6 bases). Germline V gene lookup returns CDR1 SGDLS and CDR2 YYNGEE. V was trimmed by 4 bases and J by 5 bases, leaving 14 bases between them. This CDR3 has 14 residues. CDR3 sequence: CASSPQGNQDTQYF. CDR3 bases: TGTGCCAGCAGCCCACAGGGCAACCAAGATACGCAGTATTTT.

V gene TRBV12-3 or TRBV12-4 combines with J gene TRBJ1-2; D is unclear. With 5 bases removed from V and 8 bases from J, the gap between germline ends came to 18 bases. The CDR3 spans 14 residues. The CDR3 DNA reads as TGTGCCAGCAGTCACCTTATTCCTGCGTTGGGCTACACCTTC. Translating it yields CASSHLIPALGYTF.

The V gene is TRBV5-1, the J gene TRBJ2-1, with D perhaps matching TRBD2 (5 bases). Between the trimmed V and J ends, which lost 4 bases and 9 bases, there was a span of 11 bases. The CDR3 is 12 residues long. CDR1 is SGHRS and CDR2 is YFSETQ in the germline V gene. The CDR3 sequence is CASSEPGSEQFF. CDR3 DNA: TGCGCCAGCAGCGAGCCTGGGAGTGAGCAGTTCTTC.

V is TRBV6-5 and J is TRBJ2-1; D not resolved. CDR3 length equals 14 residues. V shed 9 bases and J shed 6 bases, with 18 bases lying between them. CDR1 is MNHEY, CDR2 SVGAGI, per germline. CDR3 loop: CASGDTGLGNEQFF. For the CDR3, the DNA is TGTGCCAGTGGGGATACCGGCCTTGGCAATGAGCAGTTCTTC.

This sequence joins TRBV20-1 and TRBJ1-6; D is ambiguous. Germline lookup yields CDR1 DFQATT and CDR2 SNEGSKA (reference sequence). This CDR3 is built from 14 residues. The germline V and J ends were trimmed by 1 base and 10 bases, with 14 bases remaining between them. This CDR3 is CSARVGPGRSPLHF. The CDR3 coding sequence is TGCAGTGCTAGAGTTGGTCCTGGGCGGTCACCCCTCCACTTT.

The sample holds a few counts of this clonotype. The J gene is TRBJ2-3, the V gene TRBV5-1; D unresolved. The CDR3 sequence is 16 residues long. Germline loops: CDR1 SGHRS, CDR2 YFSETQ. V lost 2 bases, J lost 2 bases, and 15 bases lay in between. The DNA for the CDR3 is TGCGCCAGCAGCTTCCAGCGTTCAGGTGACACAGATACGCAGTATTTT. Amino acids: CASSFQRSGDTDTQYF.

This chain links TRBV7-2 with TRBJ2-1; D might be TRBD2 (5 bases). The CDR3 spans 17 residues. In germline, CDR1 is SGHTA, CDR2 FQGNSA. V dropped 5 bases and J dropped 4 bases, with 21 bases sitting between them. The CDR3 sequence: CASSGMGGGRQYNEQFF. CDR3 bases: TGTGCCAGCAGCGGAATGGGCGGTGGGAGACAATACAATGAGCAGTTCTTC.

The chain carries TRBV3-1 and TRBJ2-3; 12 nucleotides match TRBD2. The ends lost 2 bases at V and 1 base at J; junction bases unmatched: 7. The CDR3 runs 18 residues. Germline V gene data show CDR1 as LGHDT and CDR2 as YNNKEL (reference sequence). The CDR3 region is CASSQLRGLAGGTDTQYF. The CDR3 DNA reads TGTGCCAGCAGCCAACTCCGGGGACTAGCGGGTGGCACAGATACGCAGTATTTT.

The V and J genes are TRBV3-1 and TRBJ2-1; D not resolved. This CDR3 is 12 amino acids long. Germline-derived CDR1 and CDR2 are LGHDT and YNNKEL (reference sequence). V was cut by 1 base and J by 15 bases, with 13 bases left in between. CDR3 in amino acids: CASSQGLLAVFF. CDR3 nucleotide sequence: TGTGCCAGCAGCCAAGGCCTCCTGGCGGTGTTCTTC.

This sequence joins TRBV18 and TRBJ2-6; D may be TRBD1 (5 bases). The V end was cut by 5 bases, the J end by 3 bases, with 20 bases between. CDR1 is KGHSH, CDR2 LQKENI, per germline. CDR3 length: 18 residues. CDR3 in amino acids: CASSFRQQGIGGANVLTF. The CDR3 nucleotides are TGTGCCAGCTCATTCCGACAGCAAGGCATCGGTGGGGCCAACGTCCTGACTTTC.

This chain uses TRBV3-1 with TRBJ2-3; 14 nucleotides align to TRBD2. CDR3 length equals 16 residues. Trimming at V came to 3 bases and at J to 4 bases, leaving 3 bases not matched to a gene. Looked up from germline, CDR1 is LGHDT and CDR2 is YNNKEL (reference sequence). CDR3 region: CASSQTSGGDADTQYF. In DNA form, the CDR3 reads TGTGCCAGCAGCCAGACTAGCGGGGGGGACGCAGATACGCAGTATTTT.

This clonotype came up once. The chain joins TRBV20-1 to TRBJ1-2; TRBD1 matches at 10 bases. There are 14 residues in the CDR3. Germline V gene lookup returns CDR1 DFQATT and CDR2 SNEGSKA (reference sequence). V was clipped by 6 bases and J by 8 bases; unmatched bases: 12. CDR3 region: CSATKGQGTDGYTF. CDR3 nucleotides: TGCAGTGCCACGAAGGGACAGGGGACGGACGGCTACACCTTC.

This clonotype was seen a handful of times. CDR3 protein: CASSLGPGDTQYF. CDR3 bases: TGTGCCAGCAGTTTAGGGCCTGGAGATACGCAGTATTTT. The chain carries TRBV12-3 or TRBV12-4 and TRBJ2-3; no clear D. V gave up 1 base and J gave up 5 bases, with 7 bases separating them. This CDR3 is built from 13 residues.

The chain joins TRBV13 to TRBJ2-7; D is unresolved. In germline, CDR1 is PRHDT, CDR2 FYEKMQ (reference sequence). The CDR3 sequence is 13 residues long. Between the trimmed V and J ends, which lost 1 base and 7 bases, there was a span of 11 bases. The CDR3 DNA sequence: TGTGCCAGCAGCTTAGATCGGTTTGGGGAGCAGTACTTC. Its protein is CASSLDRFGEQYF.

The rearrangement joins TRBV20-1 to TRBJ2-3; TRBD2 is a possible D gene (5 bases). The V end was cut by 3 bases, the J end by 2 bases, with 9 bases between. Looked up from germline, CDR1 is DFQATT and CDR2 is SNEGSKA (reference sequence). The CDR3 extends over 13 amino acids. This CDR3 is CSARDSTTDTQYF. CDR3 in DNA: TGCAGTGCTAGGGACTCGACCACAGATACGCAGTATTTT.

The V and J genes are TRBV18 and TRBJ2-3; either TRBD1 or TRBD2 may supply D (5 bases each). V lost 3 bases and J lost 10, with 11 bases in between. This CDR3 spans 12 amino acids. Germline lookup yields CDR1 KGHSH and CDR2 LQKENI. CDR3 sequence reads: CASSPSRDAQYF. DNA of the CDR3: TGTGCCAGCTCACCTAGCCGGGACGCGCAGTATTTT.

This rearrangement joins TRBV30 to TRBJ1-3; 8 bases fit TRBD1. The CDR3 runs 14 residues. V lost 3 bases, J lost 4 bases, and 5 bases stayed unmatched. Looked up from germline, CDR1 is GTSNPN and CDR2 is SVGIG (reference sequence). The CDR3 region is CAWRRQGYGNTIYF. In DNA form, the CDR3 reads TGTGCCTGGAGACGACAGGGGTACGGAAACACCATATATTTT.

J is TRBJ1-5 and V is TRBV12-3 or TRBV12-4, with 9 bases aligning to TRBD1. The CDR3 totals 16 residues. Trimming took 6 bases from V and 7 from J; bases not matched to a gene: 13. The CDR3 nucleotides are TGTGCCAGCAGGCGCGGACAGGGGCCTACAGGGCAGCCCCAGCATTTT. Protein product: CASRRGQGPTGQPQHF.

V and J are TRBV25-1 and TRBJ1-2; a possible D gene is TRBD1 (6 bases). Deletions cut 11 bases from V and 1 base from J, with 11 bases between. CDR1 is MGHDK, CDR2 SYGVNS, per germline. The length of the CDR3 is 12 residues. The CDR3 region is CAARQDNYGYTF. CDR3 nucleotides: TGTGCCGCACGACAGGATAACTATGGCTACACCTTC.

V gene TRBV20-1 combines with J gene TRBJ2-1, with 8 nucleotides matching TRBD2. Trimming removed 6 bases from V and 3 bases from J; junction bases left unmatched: 7. Germline V gene data show CDR1 as DFQATT and CDR2 as SNEGSKA (reference sequence). CDR3 length equals 14 residues. As DNA, the CDR3 is TGCAGTGCCCTAGGGACTAGTTACTACAATGAGCAGTTCTTC. Its protein product is CSALGTSYYNEQFF.

The chain links TRBV21-1 to TRBJ1-5; the table calls TRBD1, which could not be checked here. TRBV21-1 is listed as a pseudogene. The CDR3 spans 16 residues. In DNA, the CDR3 is TGTGCCAGCAGCAAAAGGGGCATAGATCCCAATCAGCCCCAGCATTTT. As protein: CASSKRGIDPNQPQHF.